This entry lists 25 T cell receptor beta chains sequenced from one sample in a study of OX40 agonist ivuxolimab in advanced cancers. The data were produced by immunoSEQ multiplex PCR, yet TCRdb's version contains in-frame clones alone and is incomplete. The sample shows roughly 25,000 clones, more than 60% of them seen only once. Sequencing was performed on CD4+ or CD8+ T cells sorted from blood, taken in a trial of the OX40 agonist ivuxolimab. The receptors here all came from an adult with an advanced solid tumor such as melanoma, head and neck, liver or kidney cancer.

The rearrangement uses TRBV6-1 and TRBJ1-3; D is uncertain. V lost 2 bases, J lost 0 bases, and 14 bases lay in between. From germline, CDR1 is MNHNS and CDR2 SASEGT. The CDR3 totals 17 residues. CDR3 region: CASSERSGTFSGNTIYF. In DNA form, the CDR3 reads TGTGCCAGCAGTGAAAGGTCCGGAACCTTCTCTGGAAACACCATATATTTT.

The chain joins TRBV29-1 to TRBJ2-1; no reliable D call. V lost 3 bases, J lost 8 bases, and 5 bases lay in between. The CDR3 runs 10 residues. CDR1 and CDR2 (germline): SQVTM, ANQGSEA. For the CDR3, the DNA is TGCAGCGTTGACTTCCATGAGCAGTTCTTC. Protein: CSVDFHEQFF.

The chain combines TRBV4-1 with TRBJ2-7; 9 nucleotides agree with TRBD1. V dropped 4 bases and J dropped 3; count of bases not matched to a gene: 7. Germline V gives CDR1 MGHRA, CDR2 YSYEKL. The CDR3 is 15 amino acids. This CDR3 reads CASSPAQTGGYEQYF. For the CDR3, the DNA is TGCGCCAGCAGCCCAGCCCAGACAGGGGGCTACGAGCAGTACTTC.

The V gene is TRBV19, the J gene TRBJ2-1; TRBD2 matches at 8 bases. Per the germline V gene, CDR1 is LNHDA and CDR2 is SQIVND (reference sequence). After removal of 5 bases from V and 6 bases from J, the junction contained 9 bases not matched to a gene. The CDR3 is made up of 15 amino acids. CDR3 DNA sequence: TGTGCCAGTAGTTACGCGGGGGGATCCGGCAATGAGCAGTTCTTC. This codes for CASSYAGGSGNEQFF.

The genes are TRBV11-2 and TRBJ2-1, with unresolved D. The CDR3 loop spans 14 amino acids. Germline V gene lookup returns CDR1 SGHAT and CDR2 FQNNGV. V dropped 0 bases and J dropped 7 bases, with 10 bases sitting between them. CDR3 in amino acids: CASSLDRLFNEQFF. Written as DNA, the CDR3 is TGTGCCAGCAGCTTAGATAGGCTATTTAATGAGCAGTTCTTC. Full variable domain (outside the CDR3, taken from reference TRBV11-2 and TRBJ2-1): EAGVAQSPRYKIIEKRQSVAFWCNPISGHATLYWYQQILGQGPKLLIQFQNNGVVDDSQLPKDRFSAERLKGVDSTLKIQPAKLEDSAVYLCASSLDRLFNEQFFGPGTRLTVL.

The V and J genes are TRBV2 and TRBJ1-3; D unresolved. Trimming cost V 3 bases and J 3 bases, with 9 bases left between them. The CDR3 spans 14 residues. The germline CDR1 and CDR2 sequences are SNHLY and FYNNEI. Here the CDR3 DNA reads TGTGCCAGCAGTGACAGGCCCTTTGGAAACACCATATATTTT. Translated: CASSDRPFGNTIYF.

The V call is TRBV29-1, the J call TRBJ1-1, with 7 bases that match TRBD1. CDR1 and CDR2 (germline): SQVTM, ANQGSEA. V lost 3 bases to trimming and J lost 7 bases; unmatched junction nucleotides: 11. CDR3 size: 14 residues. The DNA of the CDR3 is TGCAGCGTTGATGAGGGTGGCAGGGGGTTTGAAGCTTTCTTT. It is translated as CSVDEGGRGFEAFF.

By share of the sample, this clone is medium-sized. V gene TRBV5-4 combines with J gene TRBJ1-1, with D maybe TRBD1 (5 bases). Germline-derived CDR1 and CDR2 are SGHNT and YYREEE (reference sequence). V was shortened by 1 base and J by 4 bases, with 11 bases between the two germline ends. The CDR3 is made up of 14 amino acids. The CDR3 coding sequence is TGTGCCAGCAGCTTGTCGGGGGACGGCACTGAAGCTTTCTTT. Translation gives CASSLSGDGTEAFF.

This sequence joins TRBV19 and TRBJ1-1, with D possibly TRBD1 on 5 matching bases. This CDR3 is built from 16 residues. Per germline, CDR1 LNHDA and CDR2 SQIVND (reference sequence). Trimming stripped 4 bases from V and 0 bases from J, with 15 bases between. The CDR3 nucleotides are TGTGCCAGTAGTACACAGTTTCAGGGTATGAACACTGAAGCTTTCTTT. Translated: CASSTQFQGMNTEAFF.

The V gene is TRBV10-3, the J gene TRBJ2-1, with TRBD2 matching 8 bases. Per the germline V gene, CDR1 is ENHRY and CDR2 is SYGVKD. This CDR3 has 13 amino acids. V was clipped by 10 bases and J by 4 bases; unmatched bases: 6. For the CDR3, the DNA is TGTGCCACCACTAGCGGTATATACAATGAGCAGTTCTTC. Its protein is CATTSGIYNEQFF.

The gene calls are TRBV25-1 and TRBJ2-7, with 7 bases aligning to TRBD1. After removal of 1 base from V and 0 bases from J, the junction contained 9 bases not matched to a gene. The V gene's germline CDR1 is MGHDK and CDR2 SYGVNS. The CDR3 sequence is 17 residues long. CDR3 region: CASSESKQGPGSYEQYF. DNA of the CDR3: TGTGCCAGCAGTGAATCCAAACAGGGGCCTGGCTCCTACGAGCAGTACTTC.

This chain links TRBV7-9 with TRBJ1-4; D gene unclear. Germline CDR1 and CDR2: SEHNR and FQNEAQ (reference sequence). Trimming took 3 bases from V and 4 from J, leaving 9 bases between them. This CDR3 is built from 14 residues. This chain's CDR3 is CASSLLGNNEKLFF. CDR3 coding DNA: TGTGCCAGCAGCTTGTTGGGGAATAATGAAAAACTGTTTTTT.

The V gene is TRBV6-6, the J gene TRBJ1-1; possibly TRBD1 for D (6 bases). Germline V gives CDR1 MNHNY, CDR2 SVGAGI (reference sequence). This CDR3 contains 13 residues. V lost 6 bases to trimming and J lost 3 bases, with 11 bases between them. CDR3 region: CASSPWTDTEAFF. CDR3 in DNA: TGTGCCAGCAGCCCCTGGACAGACACTGAAGCTTTCTTT.

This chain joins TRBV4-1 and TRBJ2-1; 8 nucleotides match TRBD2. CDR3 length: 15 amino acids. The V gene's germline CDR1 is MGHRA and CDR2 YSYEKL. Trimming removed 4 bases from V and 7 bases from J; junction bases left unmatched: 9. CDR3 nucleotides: TGCGCCAGCAGCCGGCTTGCGGGGGGCTCTAATGAGCAGTTCTTC. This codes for CASSRLAGGSNEQFF.

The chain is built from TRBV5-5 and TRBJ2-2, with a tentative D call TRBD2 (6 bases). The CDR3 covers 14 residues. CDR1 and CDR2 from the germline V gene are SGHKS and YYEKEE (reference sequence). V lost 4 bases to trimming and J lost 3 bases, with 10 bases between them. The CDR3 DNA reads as TGTGCCAGCAGCCGGGCGGGGTACACCGGGGAGCTGTTTTTT. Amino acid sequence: CASSRAGYTGELFF.

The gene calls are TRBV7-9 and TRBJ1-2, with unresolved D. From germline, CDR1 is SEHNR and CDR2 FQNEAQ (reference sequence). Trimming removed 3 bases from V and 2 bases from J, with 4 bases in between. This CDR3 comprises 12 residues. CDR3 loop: CASSLGNYGYTF. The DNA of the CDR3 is TGTGCCAGCAGCTTGGGGAACTATGGCTACACCTTC.

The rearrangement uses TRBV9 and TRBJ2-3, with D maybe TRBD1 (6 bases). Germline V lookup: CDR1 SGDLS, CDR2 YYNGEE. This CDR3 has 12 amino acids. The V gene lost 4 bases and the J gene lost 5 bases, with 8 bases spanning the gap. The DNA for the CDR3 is TGTGCCAGCAGCTTGACAGGAGATACGCAGTATTTT. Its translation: CASSLTGDTQYF.

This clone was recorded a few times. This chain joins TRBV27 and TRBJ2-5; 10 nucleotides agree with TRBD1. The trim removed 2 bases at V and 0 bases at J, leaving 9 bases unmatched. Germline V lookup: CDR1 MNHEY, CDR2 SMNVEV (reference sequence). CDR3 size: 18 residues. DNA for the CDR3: TGTGCCAGCAGTTTAGGGACAGGGGCTAGACTAGACCAAGAGACCCAGTACTTC. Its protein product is CASSLGTGARLDQETQYF.

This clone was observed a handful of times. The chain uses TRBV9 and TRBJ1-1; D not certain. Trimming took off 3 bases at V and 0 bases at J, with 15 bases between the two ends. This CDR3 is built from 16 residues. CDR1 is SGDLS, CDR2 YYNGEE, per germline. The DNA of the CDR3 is TGTGCCAGCAGCGCCGTTCCCAGACTAATGAACACTGAAGCTTTCTTT. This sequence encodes CASSAVPRLMNTEAFF.

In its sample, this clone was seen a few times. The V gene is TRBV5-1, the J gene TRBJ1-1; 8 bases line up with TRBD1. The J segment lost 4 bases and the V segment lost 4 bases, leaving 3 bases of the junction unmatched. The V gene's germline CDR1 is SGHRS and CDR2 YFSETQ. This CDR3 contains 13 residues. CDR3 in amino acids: CASSVGQGTEAFF. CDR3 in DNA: TGCGCCAGCAGCGTCGGACAGGGCACTGAAGCTTTCTTT.

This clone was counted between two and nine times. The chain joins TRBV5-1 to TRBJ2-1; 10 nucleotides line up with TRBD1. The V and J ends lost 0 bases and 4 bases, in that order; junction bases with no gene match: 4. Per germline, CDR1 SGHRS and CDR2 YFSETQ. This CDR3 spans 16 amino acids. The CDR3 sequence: CASSLGGTGEYNEQFF. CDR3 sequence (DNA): TGCGCCAGCAGCTTGGGCGGGACAGGGGAATACAATGAGCAGTTCTTC. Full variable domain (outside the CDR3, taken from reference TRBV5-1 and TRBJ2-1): KAGVTQTPRYLIKTRGQQVTLSCSPISGHRSVSWYQQTPGQGLQFLFEYFSETQRNKGNFPGRFSGRQFSNSRSEMNVSTLELGDSALYLCASSLGGTGEYNEQFFGPGTRLTVL.

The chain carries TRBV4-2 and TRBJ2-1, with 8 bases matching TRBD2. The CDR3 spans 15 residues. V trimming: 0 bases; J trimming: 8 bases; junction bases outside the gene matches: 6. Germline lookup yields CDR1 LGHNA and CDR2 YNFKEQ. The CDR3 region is CASSQDSAGGDEQFF. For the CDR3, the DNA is TGTGCCAGCAGCCAAGACTCTGCGGGGGGAGATGAGCAGTTCTTC.

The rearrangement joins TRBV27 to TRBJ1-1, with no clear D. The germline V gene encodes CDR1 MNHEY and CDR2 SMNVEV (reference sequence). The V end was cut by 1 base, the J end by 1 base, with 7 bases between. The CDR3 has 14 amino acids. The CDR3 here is CASSLYIRNTEAFF. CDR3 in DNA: TGTGCCAGCAGTTTATACATAAGGAACACTGAAGCTTTCTTT.

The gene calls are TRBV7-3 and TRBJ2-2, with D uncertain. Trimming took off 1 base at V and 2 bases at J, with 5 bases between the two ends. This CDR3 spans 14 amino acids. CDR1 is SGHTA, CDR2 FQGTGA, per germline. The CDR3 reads CASSLNGNTGELFF. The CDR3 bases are TGTGCCAGCAGCTTAAACGGAAACACCGGGGAGCTGTTTTTT.

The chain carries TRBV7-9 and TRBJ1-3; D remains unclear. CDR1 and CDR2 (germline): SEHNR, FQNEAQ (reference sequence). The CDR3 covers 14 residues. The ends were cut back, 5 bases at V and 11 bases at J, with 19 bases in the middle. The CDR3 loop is CASSPRGGEDAIYF. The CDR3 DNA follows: TGTGCCAGCAGCCCCCGCGGCGGGGAAGATGCCATATATTTT.